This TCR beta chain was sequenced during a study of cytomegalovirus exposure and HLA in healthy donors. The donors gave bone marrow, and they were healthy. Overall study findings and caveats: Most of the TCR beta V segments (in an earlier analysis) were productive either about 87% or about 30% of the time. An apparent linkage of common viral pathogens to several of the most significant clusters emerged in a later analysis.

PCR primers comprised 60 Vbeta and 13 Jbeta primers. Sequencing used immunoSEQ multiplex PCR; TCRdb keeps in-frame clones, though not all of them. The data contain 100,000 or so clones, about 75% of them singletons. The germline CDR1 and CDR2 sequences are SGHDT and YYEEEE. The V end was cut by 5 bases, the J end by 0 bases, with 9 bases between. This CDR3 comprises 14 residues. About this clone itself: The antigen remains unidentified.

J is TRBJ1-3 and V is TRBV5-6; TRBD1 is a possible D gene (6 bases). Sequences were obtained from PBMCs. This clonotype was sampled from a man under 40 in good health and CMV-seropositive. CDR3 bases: TGTGCCAGCAGATCCAGGGGCTCTGGAAACACCATATATTTT. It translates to CASRSRGSGNTIYF.